This is a list of T cell receptor beta chains from one sample in a study of blood T cell repertoires in COVID-19. Assay: immunoSEQ multiplex PCR; the TCRdb copy retains only in-frame clones and omits some. The table shows about 70,000 clones, with around 88% occurring only once. Input material: peripheral blood. These receptors all stem from a woman between 70 and 85 years old with acute or convalescent COVID-19. CDR3s include the opening cysteine and the closing phenylalanine or tryptophan. D genes are given only for firm matches.

- | TRBJ1-2 | TRBV19 | TGTGCCAGTGGGGAGGGGAGCTACACCTTC | CASGEGSYTF
TRBD2 | TRBJ2-1 | TRBV10-3 | TGTGGTGCTAGCGGGGCCAGCAAGAAGCAGTTCTTC | CGASGASKKQFF
TRBD1 | TRBJ1-1 | TRBV10-3 | TGTGCCATCAGTGCGACAGGGTGGAGGAGGAAGGAAACTGAAGCTTTCTTT | CAISATGWRRKETEAFF
- | TRBJ1-2 | TRBV6-4 | TGTGCCAGCAGTGACAAGACAGGAGGCTACACCTTC | CASSDKTGGYTF
- | TRBJ1-3 | TRBV21-1 | TGTGCCAGCAGCAGGGGGGACAGGTCGAACTCTGGAAACACCATATATTTT | CASSRGDRSNSGNTIYF
TRBD1 | TRBJ2-6 | TRBV11-2 | TGTGCCAGCAGGAAAACAGGGGGGATCTCTGGGGCCAACGTCCTGACTTTC | CASRKTGGISGANVLTF
- | TRBJ1-5 | TRBV30 | TGTGCCTGGAGTCTCCCGAGTCAGCCCCAGCATTTT | CAWSLPSQPQHF
TRBD1 | TRBJ2-5 | TRBV2 | TGTGCCAGCAGTGAAGTCGGGACAGTCGAGACCCAGTACTTC | CASSEVGTVETQYF
- | TRBJ1-2 | TRBV27 | TGTGCCAGCAGTTTACAGGGAACCGGGGGCTACACCTTC | CASSLQGTGGYTF
TRBD2 | TRBJ2-3 | TRBV5-1 | TGCGCCAGCAGCGACGGGACTATTCGCACAGATACGCAGTATTTT | CASSDGTIRTDTQYF
TRBD1 | TRBJ1-4 | TRBV18 | TGTGCCAGCTCACCTGACAGGGGTCGCCCAACTAATGAAAAACTGTTTTTT | CASSPDRGRPTNEKLFF
- | TRBJ1-1 | TRBV30 | TGTGCCTGGAGTCACAGGGTGGACACTGAAGCTTTCTTT | CAWSHRVDTEAFF
- | TRBJ2-5 | TRBV5-1 | TGCGCCAGCAGCTTGGGCCCCATGAGGGTGGAGACCCAGTACTTC | CASSLGPMRVETQYF